What follows are 32 T cell receptor beta chains derived from one specimen sequenced in a study of OX40 agonist ivuxolimab in advanced cancers. The protocol was immunoSEQ multiplex PCR, while the TCRdb copy is restricted to in-frame clones and leaves out a portion. Here the sample spans some 74,000 clones, around 90% being singletons. Here the sequenced sample was CD4+ or CD8+ T cells sorted from blood, taken in a trial of the OX40 agonist ivuxolimab. Receptor source: an adult with an advanced solid tumor such as melanoma, head and neck, liver or kidney cancer.

The rearrangement joins TRBV7-9 to TRBJ2-1; 8 nucleotides align to TRBD2. This CDR3 comprises 14 residues. After removal of 3 bases from V and 5 bases from J, the junction contained 3 bases not matched to a gene. Germline CDR1 is SEHNR and CDR2 is FQNEAQ (reference sequence). The CDR3 DNA is TGTGCCAGCAGCTTTGGACTAGCCCACAATGAGCAGTTCTTC. As protein: CASSFGLAHNEQFF.

The V and J genes are TRBV10-3 and TRBJ2-2, with D possibly called TRBD1 or TRBD2 (5 bases each). The V and J ends lost 9 bases and 1 base respectively, with 18 bases between them. The CDR3 is 16 residues long. Germline lookup yields CDR1 ENHRY and CDR2 SYGVKD. CDR3 bases: TGTGCCATGGCCCGCGAGGGACCGGGGAACACCGGGGAGCTGTTTTTT. This translates into CAMAREGPGNTGELFF.

The chain uses TRBV19 and TRBJ1-1; the D gene is possibly TRBD1 (5 bases). Germline V gives CDR1 LNHDA, CDR2 SQIVND (reference sequence). V gave up 3 bases and J gave up 2 bases, with 10 bases separating them. The CDR3 sequence is 14 residues long. CDR3 sequence: CASSIHGGNTEAFF. The CDR3 DNA reads as TGTGCCAGTAGTATTCATGGGGGAAACACTGAAGCTTTCTTT.

V gene TRBV7-2 combines with J gene TRBJ1-2; TRBD1 aligns across 7 bases. Looked up from germline, CDR1 is SGHTA and CDR2 is FQGNSA. V lost 5 bases and J lost 1; bases outside the gene matches: 4. This CDR3 is 14 amino acids long. In nucleotides, the CDR3 is TGTGCCAGCAGCCCGACAGGGATTAACTATGGCTACACCTTC. It yields the protein CASSPTGINYGYTF. The variable domain in full, completed from reference TRBV7-2 and TRBJ1-2, reads GAGVSQSPSNKVTEKGKDVELRCDPISGHTALYWYRQSLGQGLEFLIYFQGNSAPDKSGLPSDRFSAERTGGSVSTLTIQRTQQEDSAVYLCASSPTGINYGYTFGSGTRLTVV.

This clone was found a few times. This chain joins TRBV9 and TRBJ2-7; 10 nucleotides agree with TRBD2. The V gene's germline CDR1 is SGDLS and CDR2 YYNGEE. This CDR3 contains 15 residues. With V trimmed by 4 bases and J by 6 bases, 10 bases remained unmatched. The CDR3 sequence is CASSRLAGREVEQYF. The DNA of the CDR3 is TGTGCCAGCAGCCGACTAGCGGGCCGCGAGGTCGAGCAGTACTTC.

The chain recombines TRBV5-1 with TRBJ2-3, with TRBD1 as a possible D gene (5 bases). From germline, CDR1 is SGHRS and CDR2 YFSETQ. V was trimmed by 0 bases and J by 3 bases, leaving 14 bases between them. The CDR3 is 16 amino acids. CDR3 in DNA: TGCGCCAGCAGCTTGGCGTCAGGGTTGGGGACAGATACGCAGTATTTT. As protein: CASSLASGLGTDTQYF.

This clone has just one count. V gene TRBV19 combines with J gene TRBJ2-3; D may correspond to TRBD1 or TRBD2 (5 bases each). V lost 7 bases and J lost 5, with 13 bases in between. Germline CDR1 and CDR2: LNHDA and SQIVND (reference sequence). CDR3 length: 13 residues. The CDR3 sequence is CASTTYGGDTQYF. DNA of the CDR3: TGTGCCAGTACCACTTATGGGGGAGATACGCAGTATTTT.

The CDR3 here is CASSLGPLRSNSPLHF. The CDR3 DNA follows: TGTGCCAGCAGCTTAGGCCCCCTAAGGTCTAATTCACCCCTCCACTTT. The rearrangement joins TRBV7-2 to TRBJ1-6, with no clear D. This CDR3 is 16 amino acids long. Germline-derived CDR1 and CDR2 are SGHTA and FQGNSA. Trimming left V 1 base short and J 6 bases short, with 13 bases between.

The chain is built from TRBV19 and TRBJ2-7, with 8 nucleotides matching TRBD1. Germline values: CDR1 LNHDA, CDR2 SQIVND (reference sequence). The length of the CDR3 is 15 residues. Losses at the gene ends were 5 bases for V and 4 bases for J; bases not matched to a gene: 10. The CDR3 DNA reads as TGTGCCAGTAGTTCCCGTGGGGGGACAGGATACGAGCAGTACTTC. It translates to CASSSRGGTGYEQYF. The full variable domain, rest sourced from reference TRBV19 and TRBJ2-7, is DGGITQSPKYLFRKEGQNVTLSCEQNLNHDAMYWYRQDPGQGLRLIYYSQIVNDFQKGDIAEGYSVSREKKESFPLTVTSAQKNPTAFYLCASSSRGGTGYEQYFGPGTRLTVT.

This chain connects TRBV10-3 to TRBJ2-5, with D uncertain. The DNA end favors TRBJ2-7, so the J call may be wrong. CDR1 is ENHRY and CDR2 is SYGVKD in the germline V gene. The CDR3 consists of 13 residues. The CDR3 nucleotides are TGTGCCATCAGTGCGGGCAGACCCTACGAGCAGTACTTC. Protein: CAISAGRPYEQYF.

J is TRBJ2-5 and V is TRBV29-1, with D perhaps being TRBD1 or TRBD2 (5 bases each). Per germline, CDR1 SQVTM and CDR2 ANQGSEA. Between the trimmed V and J ends, which lost 6 bases and 1 base, there was a span of 12 bases. CDR3 length: 13 amino acids. The DNA of the CDR3 is TGCAGCGTCGGGACGGAGAGCCAAGAGACCCAGTACTTC. Its translation is CSVGTESQETQYF. The whole variable domain, remainder taken from reference TRBV29-1 and TRBJ2-5, is SAVISQKPSRDICQRGTSLTIQCQVDSQVTMMFWYRQQPGQSLTLIATANQGSEATYESGFVIDKFPISRPNLTFSTLTVSNMSPEDSSIYLCSVGTESQETQYFGPGTRLLVL.

The chain couples TRBV6-6 to TRBJ2-2, with 11 nucleotides matching TRBD2. The CDR3 is made up of 14 amino acids. V was pared by 8 bases and J by 4 bases, with 3 bases of the junction left unmatched. CDR1 and CDR2 (germline): MNHNY, SVGAGI (reference sequence). For the CDR3, the DNA is TGTGCCAGCGTTACTAGCGGGAGCACCGGGGAGCTGTTTTTT. Amino acid sequence: CASVTSGSTGELFF.

This clone was detected once. The chain joins TRBV4-3 to TRBJ2-1; 10 bases match TRBD2. Germline V gives CDR1 LGHNA, CDR2 YSLEER. The CDR3 is made up of 15 amino acids. Trimming cost V 5 bases and J 2 bases; bases outside gene matches: 3. The CDR3 spells CASSFTSGAYNEQFF. In DNA form, the CDR3 reads TGCGCCAGCAGCTTCACTAGCGGGGCCTACAATGAGCAGTTCTTC.

V usage is TRBV5-4 and J usage is TRBJ2-5, with 8 bases identical to TRBD1. There are 15 residues in the CDR3. V shed 1 base and J 2 bases; nucleotides not matched to a gene: 4. The germline gives CDR1 SGHNT, CDR2 YYREEE (reference sequence). In nucleotides, the CDR3 is TGTGCCAGCAGCTTGACGACAGGGGCACAAGAGACCCAGTACTTC. It specifies CASSLTTGAQETQYF. Filled out from reference TRBV5-4 and TRBJ2-5, the complete variable domain reads ETGVTQSPTHLIKTRGQQVTLRCSSQSGHNTVSWYQQALGQGPQFIFQYYREEENGRGNFPPRFSGLQFPNYSSELNVNALELDDSALYLCASSLTTGAQETQYFGPGTRLLVL.

The V and J genes are TRBV6-6 and TRBJ2-3; 8 nucleotides line up with TRBD1. V shed 4 bases, J shed 3 bases, and the junction held 6 bases outside the gene matches. CDR1 is MNHNY and CDR2 is SVGAGI in the germline V gene (reference sequence). The CDR3 consists of 15 residues. Here the CDR3 DNA reads TGTGCCAGCAGTTTCCGGGACAGGAAGACAGATACGCAGTATTTT. As protein: CASSFRDRKTDTQYF.

The rearrangement joins TRBV7-9 to TRBJ2-1, with 7 bases aligning to TRBD2. Germline CDR1 SEHNR, CDR2 FQNEAQ (reference sequence). After removal of 3 bases from V and 2 bases from J, the junction contained 7 bases not matched to a gene. There are 16 residues in the CDR3. CDR3 nucleotides: TGTGCCAGCAGCTTCCGGACTAGTGGGGCCTACAATGAGCAGTTCTTC. It specifies CASSFRTSGAYNEQFF.

The chain carries TRBV19 and TRBJ2-5; D is possibly TRBD1 (5 bases). Germline values: CDR1 LNHDA, CDR2 SQIVND (reference sequence). Trimming removed 4 bases at V and 5 bases at J, with 14 bases between. CDR3 length equals 14 residues. The CDR3 nucleotides are TGTGCCAGTAGTAAGGCAGGGCGGCAGGAGACCCAGTACTTC. It specifies CASSKAGRQETQYF. The full variable domain, its missing parts supplied by reference TRBV19 and TRBJ2-5, is DGGITQSPKYLFRKEGQNVTLSCEQNLNHDAMYWYRQDPGQGLRLIYYSQIVNDFQKGDIAEGYSVSREKKESFPLTVTSAQKNPTAFYLCASSKAGRQETQYFGPGTRLLVL.

The rearrangement links TRBV9 to TRBJ1-4, with unresolved D. Trimming took off 0 bases at V and 7 bases at J, with 13 bases between the two ends. Germline V gives CDR1 SGDLS, CDR2 YYNGEE. CDR3 size: 15 residues. CDR3 sequence: CASSVAGGLVEKLFF. The CDR3, as DNA: TGTGCCAGCAGCGTAGCGGGAGGGTTGGTTGAAAAACTGTTTTTT.

The V gene is TRBV27, the J gene TRBJ2-2; D uncertain. Germline loops: CDR1 MNHEY, CDR2 SMNVEV (reference sequence). The CDR3 is 16 amino acids. Deletions cut 5 bases from V and 0 bases from J, with 13 bases between. DNA of the CDR3: TGTGCCAGCAGTCCCTCCTGGGCGGCGAACACCGGGGAGCTGTTTTTT. Its protein product is CASSPSWAANTGELFF.

The J gene is TRBJ1-1, the V gene TRBV15; TRBD1 matches 10 bases. The V and J ends lost 4 bases and 7 bases, in that order; junction bases with no gene match: 9. In germline, CDR1 is LNHNV, CDR2 YYDKDF (reference sequence). The CDR3 is 15 amino acids. The CDR3 DNA sequence: TGTGCCACCAGCATCCTCGGGACAGGGGTTGGTGAAGCTTTCTTT. It translates to CATSILGTGVGEAFF.

The chain recombines TRBV4-3 with TRBJ2-3, with 8 nucleotides matching TRBD1. Losses at the gene ends were 4 bases for V and 5 bases for J; bases not matched to a gene: 17. This CDR3 contains 18 residues. Germline V gene lookup returns CDR1 LGHNA and CDR2 YSLEER. CDR3 nucleotide sequence: TGCGCCAGCAGCCCCTTACCCCTAGGACAGGGTGGGCAAGATACGCAGTATTTT. Protein sequence: CASSPLPLGQGGQDTQYF.

DNA for the CDR3: TGCGCCAGCAGCCCCCTTACCCCTCAGACAGGGGTTGGGAACACTGAAGCTTTCTTT. Its protein product is CASSPLTPQTGVGNTEAFF. The V and J genes are TRBV4-1 and TRBJ1-1; 8 nucleotides align to TRBD1. The CDR3 has 19 residues. The V segment lost 4 bases and the J segment 1 base; nucleotides outside the gene matches: 17. Germline V gene data show CDR1 as MGHRA and CDR2 as YSYEKL.

The V call is TRBV6-1, the J call TRBJ1-5, with TRBD1 matching over 7 bases. With 8 bases clipped from V and 6 bases from J, the junction kept 13 bases outside the gene matches. Per germline, CDR1 MNHNS and CDR2 SASEGT. This CDR3 contains 15 residues. CDR3 bases: TGTGCCAGCGTCGACAGGGTTGATAGAAGTCAGCCCCAGCATTTT. As protein: CASVDRVDRSQPQHF.

The V call is TRBV5-6, the J call TRBJ2-7; maybe TRBD2 (6 bases). This CDR3 is 14 amino acids long. V was clipped by 4 bases and J by 6 bases, with 17 bases between them. Germline V CDR1 and CDR2: SGHDT, YYEEEE. The CDR3 sequence is CASSKSTGAAEQYF. CDR3 sequence (DNA): TGTGCCAGCAGCAAGAGTACGGGAGCAGCCGAGCAGTACTTC. The whole variable domain, filled in from reference TRBV5-6 and TRBJ2-7, reads DAGVTQSPTHLIKTRGQQVTLRCSPKSGHDTVSWYQQALGQGPQFIFQYYEEEERQRGNFPDRFSGHQFPNYSSELNVNALLLGDSALYLCASSKSTGAAEQYFGPGTRLTVT.

The rearrangement joins TRBV19 to TRBJ2-1; 7 nucleotides line up with TRBD2. Germline assignment: CDR1 LNHDA and CDR2 SQIVND (reference sequence). This CDR3 comprises 13 residues. V shed 8 bases, J shed 4 bases, and the junction held 5 bases outside the gene matches. For the CDR3, the DNA is TGTGCCAGTCCCTCGCGGGGGTACAATGAGCAGTTCTTC. It specifies CASPSRGYNEQFF.

This chain links TRBV9 with TRBJ2-5, with no clear D. This CDR3 spans 11 amino acids. From germline, CDR1 is SGDLS and CDR2 YYNGEE. V was trimmed by 3 bases and J by 2 bases, leaving 2 bases between them. This chain's CDR3 is CASSAQETQYF. The DNA for the CDR3 is TGTGCCAGCAGCGCTCAAGAGACCCAGTACTTC.

The chain uses TRBV2 and TRBJ1-1; D gene unclear. Germline lookup yields CDR1 SNHLY and CDR2 FYNNEI. This CDR3 is built from 11 residues. Trimming removed 7 bases at V and 10 bases at J, with 13 bases between. CDR3: CASILAGGAFF. The CDR3 bases are TGTGCCAGCATCCTGGCCGGTGGAGCTTTCTTT.

The chain uses TRBV4-3 and TRBJ2-1; 7 bases map to TRBD2. The CDR3 sequence is 15 residues long. Trimming at V came to 5 bases and at J to 4 bases, leaving 8 bases not matched to a gene. The V gene's germline CDR1 is LGHNA and CDR2 YSLEER. For the CDR3, the DNA is TGCGCCAGCAGCTTGCAGCGGGGCGAATACAATGAGCAGTTCTTC. Translated: CASSLQRGEYNEQFF.

Here the CDR3 reads CAWSGDRKNTEAFF. The CDR3 region has the DNA TGTGCCTGGAGTGGGGACAGGAAGAACACTGAAGCTTTCTTT. The J gene is TRBJ1-1, the V gene TRBV30; TRBD1 aligns across 8 bases. The CDR3 is 14 amino acids. V lost 1 base to trimming and J lost 1 base; unmatched junction nucleotides: 2. Germline CDR1 GTSNPN, CDR2 SVGIG (reference sequence).

The genes are TRBV10-3 and TRBJ2-1; TRBD2 aligns across 9 bases. This CDR3 has 19 residues. CDR1 and CDR2 (germline): ENHRY, SYGVKD. V was pared by 7 bases and J by 0 bases, with 16 bases of the junction left unmatched. The CDR3 nucleotides read TGTGCCATCACCGGGGAGAGGGACCTAGCGGGAAGCTCCTACAATGAGCAGTTCTTC. As protein: CAITGERDLAGSSYNEQFF.

This clone rates as medium-sized. The chain links TRBV4-2 to TRBJ1-4; 9 bases line up with TRBD1. The CDR3 is 16 residues long. After removal of 1 base from V and 7 bases from J, the junction contained 7 bases not matched to a gene. Germline V lookup: CDR1 LGHNA, CDR2 YNFKEQ. The CDR3 bases are TGTGCCAGCAGCCAAGTCGCACAGGGGGCTGGTGAAAAACTGTTTTTT. Translating it yields CASSQVAQGAGEKLFF.

This clone appeared a few times. This sequence joins TRBV4-2 and TRBJ2-4, with 7 nucleotides matching TRBD1. This CDR3 contains 18 residues. With V trimmed by 1 base and J by 3 bases, 12 bases remained unmatched. Looked up from germline, CDR1 is LGHNA and CDR2 is YNFKEQ. CDR3 sequence reads: CASSQGGSTGNDKNIQYF. Written as DNA, the CDR3 is TGTGCCAGCAGCCAAGGAGGCTCGACAGGGAACGACAAAAACATTCAGTACTTC.